This T cell receptor (beta chain) is from a study of vaccination effects on CD4 cells after COVID-19. Repertoires were generated with immunoSEQ multiplex PCR, while TCRdb's copy carries only in-frame clones and drops some. This sample yields tens of thousands of clones, of which roughly 73% are seen a single time; about 1% belongs to the top ten. Antigen-specific CD4+ T cells were expanded with viral peptide pools in the ViraFEST assay before sequencing. It was after 10 days of culture that CD4+ T cells were isolated. The cohort was immunized with two doses of either the BNT162b2 or mRNA-1273 vaccine. Supplemented with about 10 IU/ml IL-2 and about 10 ug/ml peptides, under 2.5 million PBMC per well were kept in culture. CDR3 size: 15 residues. After removal of 3 bases from V and 5 bases from J, the junction contained 7 bases not matched to a gene. Germline CDR1 and CDR2: KGHDR and SFDVKD. Points from the study as a whole: Whether induced by infection or by vaccine, clones showed marked clonal contraction late after vaccination. A shortage of convalescent patients and an absence of early post-infection timepoints characterized the study. After vaccination of healthy people, only 1 of 255 vaccine-induced clones cross-reacted with common cold coronaviruses.

Turning to this clone: Its antigen is not identified.

This receptor was obtained from a human donor who received a COVID-19 vaccine. The genes are TRBV24-1 and TRBJ2-5; 8 bases map to TRBD2. The sequencing used CD4+ T cells from PBMCs cultured with HCoV-OC43 spike peptides, collected after COVID-19 vaccination. The subset here: HCoV-OC43 spike overlapping peptide pool stimulation. The CDR3 DNA is TGTGCCACCAGTGATCCCCAGCGCGGGGGGGAGACCCAGTACTTC. This codes for CATSDPQRGGETQYF.